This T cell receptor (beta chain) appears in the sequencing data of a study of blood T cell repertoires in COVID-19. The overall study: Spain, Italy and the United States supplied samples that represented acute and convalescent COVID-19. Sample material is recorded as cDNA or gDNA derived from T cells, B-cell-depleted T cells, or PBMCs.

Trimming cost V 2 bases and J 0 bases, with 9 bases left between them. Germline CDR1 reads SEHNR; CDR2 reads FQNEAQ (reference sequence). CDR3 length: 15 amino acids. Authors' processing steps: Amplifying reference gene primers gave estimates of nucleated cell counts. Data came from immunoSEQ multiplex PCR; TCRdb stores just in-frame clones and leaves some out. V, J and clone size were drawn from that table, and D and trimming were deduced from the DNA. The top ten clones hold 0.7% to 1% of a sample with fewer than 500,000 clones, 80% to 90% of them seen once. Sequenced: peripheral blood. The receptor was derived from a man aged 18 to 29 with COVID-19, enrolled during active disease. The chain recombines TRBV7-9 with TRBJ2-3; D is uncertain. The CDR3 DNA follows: TGTGCCAGCAGCTTAACCTCTACTAGCACAGATACGCAGTATTTT. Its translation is CASSLTSTSTDTQYF.